This record looks at one TCR beta chain sequence and its context. Its antigen remains unknown. These data belong to a study of cytomegalovirus exposure and HLA in healthy donors. The CDR3 length is 15 residues. The PCR was carried out with 60 Vbeta primers and 13 Jbeta primers. Measured with immunoSEQ multiplex PCR; TCRdb has only the in-frame clones, and not every one. The sample lists roughly 200,000 clones, over 75% seen once, with less than 2.5% in the top ten. Study results and caveats: Earlier analysis found most TCR beta V segments productive about 87% or about 30% of the time. It was shown in a later analysis that HLA-associated TCR beta chains were more clonally expanded than other, equally common chains.

The rearrangement links TRBV12-2 to TRBJ1-3; the table's TRBD1 call for D was not verified on the DNA. TRBV12-2 is deemed a pseudogene. This receptor was taken from a woman aged 50 to 60 in good health and CMV-seronegative. Sequencing was carried out using PBMCs. CDR3 amino acids: CAPRGQQNSGNTIYF. For the CDR3, the DNA is TGTGCACCCCGGGGACAGCAGAACTCTGGAAACACCATATATTTT.